This T cell receptor beta chain was sequenced for a study of T-cell reconstitution after alpha-beta-depleted transplantation in children. Unique molecular identifiers were built into the TCRbeta library. From the PCR reads, TCRdb called clonotypes with MiXCR, one entry per CDR3 protein. Of about 72,000 distinct CDR3 sequences listed, about 7.3% were seen once; the top ten hold 2.5%. This CDR3 is built from 13 residues. Trimming cost V 1 base and J 3 bases, with 7 bases left between them. Germline V CDR1 and CDR2: SGHTA, FQGNSA. This TCR came from a human donor who donated a stem cell graft to a child with acute lymphoblastic leukemia. This specimen consisted of PBMCs from the stem cell graft donor, obtained from the stem cell graft. The gene calls are TRBV7-2 and TRBJ2-7; possible D gene TRBD2, 6 bases. Here the CDR3 DNA reads TGTGCCAGCAGCTTAGGGACTATCTACGAGCAGTACTTC. Protein: CASSLGTIYEQYF.